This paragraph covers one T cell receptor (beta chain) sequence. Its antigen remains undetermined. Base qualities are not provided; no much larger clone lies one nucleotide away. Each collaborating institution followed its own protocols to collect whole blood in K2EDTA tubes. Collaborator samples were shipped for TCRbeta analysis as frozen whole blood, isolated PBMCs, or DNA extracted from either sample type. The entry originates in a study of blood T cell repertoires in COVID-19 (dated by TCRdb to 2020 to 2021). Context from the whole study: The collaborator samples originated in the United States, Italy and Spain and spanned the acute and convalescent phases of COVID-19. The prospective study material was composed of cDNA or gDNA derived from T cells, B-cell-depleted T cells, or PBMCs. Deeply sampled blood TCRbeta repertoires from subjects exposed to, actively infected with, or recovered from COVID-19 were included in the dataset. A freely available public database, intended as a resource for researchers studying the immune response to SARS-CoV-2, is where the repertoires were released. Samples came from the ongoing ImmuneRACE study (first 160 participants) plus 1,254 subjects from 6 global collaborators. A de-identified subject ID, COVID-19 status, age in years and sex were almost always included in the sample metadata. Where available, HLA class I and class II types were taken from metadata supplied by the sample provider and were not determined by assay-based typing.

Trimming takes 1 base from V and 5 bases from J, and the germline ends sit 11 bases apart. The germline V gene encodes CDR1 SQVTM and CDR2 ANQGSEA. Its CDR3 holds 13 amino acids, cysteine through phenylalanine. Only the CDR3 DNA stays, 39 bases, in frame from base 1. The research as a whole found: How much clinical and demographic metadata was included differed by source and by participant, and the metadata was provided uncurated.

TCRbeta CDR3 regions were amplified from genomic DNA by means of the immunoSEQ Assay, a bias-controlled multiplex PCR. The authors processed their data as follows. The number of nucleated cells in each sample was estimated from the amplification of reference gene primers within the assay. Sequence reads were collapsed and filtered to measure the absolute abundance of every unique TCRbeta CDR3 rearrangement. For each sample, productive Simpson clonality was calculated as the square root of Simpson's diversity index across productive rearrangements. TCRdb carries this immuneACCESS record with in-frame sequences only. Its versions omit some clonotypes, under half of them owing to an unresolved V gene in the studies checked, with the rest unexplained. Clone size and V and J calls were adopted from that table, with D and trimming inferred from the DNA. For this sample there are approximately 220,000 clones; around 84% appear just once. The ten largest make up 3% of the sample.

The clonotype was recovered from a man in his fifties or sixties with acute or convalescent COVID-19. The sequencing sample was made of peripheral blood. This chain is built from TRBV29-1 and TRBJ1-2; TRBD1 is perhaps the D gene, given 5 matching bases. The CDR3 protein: CSVEVPGWYGYTF. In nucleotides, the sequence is TGCAGCGTTGAAGTCCCAGGGTGGTATGGCTACACCTTC.